This TCR beta chain was recorded in a study of OX40 agonist ivuxolimab in advanced cancers. With baseline, cycle 4 day 1, and cycle 7 day 1 as timepoints, blood was sampled. Sequencing used immunoSEQ multiplex PCR; TCRdb keeps in-frame clones, though not all of them. Of approximately 28,000 clones in the sample, around 87% are singletons; the top ten hold 25%. Germline loops: CDR1 SGHAT, CDR2 FQNNGV. The ends lost 5 bases at V and 4 bases at J; junction bases unmatched: 7. CDR3 length: 14 amino acids. This receptor was taken from an adult with an advanced solid tumor such as melanoma, head and neck, liver or kidney cancer. The sequencing used CD4+ or CD8+ T cells sorted from blood, collected in a trial of the OX40 agonist ivuxolimab. The rearrangement joins TRBV11-2 to TRBJ2-7; 8 bases are shared with TRBD2. The CDR3 DNA reads TGTGCCAGCAGCGGAACGGGAGGGGGGTACGAGCAGTACTTC. Its protein is CASSGTGGGYEQYF.